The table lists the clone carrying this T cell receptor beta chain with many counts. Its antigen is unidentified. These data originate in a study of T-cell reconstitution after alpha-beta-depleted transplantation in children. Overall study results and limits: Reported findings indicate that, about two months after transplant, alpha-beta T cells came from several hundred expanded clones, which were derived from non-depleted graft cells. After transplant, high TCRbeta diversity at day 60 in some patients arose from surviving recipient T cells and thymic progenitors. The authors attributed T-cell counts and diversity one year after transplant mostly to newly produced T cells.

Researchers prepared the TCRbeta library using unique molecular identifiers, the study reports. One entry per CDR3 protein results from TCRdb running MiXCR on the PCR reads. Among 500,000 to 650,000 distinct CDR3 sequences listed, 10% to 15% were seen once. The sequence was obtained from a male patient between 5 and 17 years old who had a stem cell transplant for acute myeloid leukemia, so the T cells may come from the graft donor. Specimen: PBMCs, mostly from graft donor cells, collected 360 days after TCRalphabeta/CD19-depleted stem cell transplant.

The CDR3 DNA reads TGCAGCGTTGTGACAGGGGGCAATTGGCAGTACTTC. This gives the protein CSVVTGGNWQYF. This chain uses TRBV29-1 with TRBJ2-7; 10 bases map to TRBD1. The V segment lost 4 bases and the J segment 9 bases; nucleotides outside the gene matches: 6. Germline V gene lookup returns CDR1 SQVTM and CDR2 ANQGSEA. CDR3 size: 12 residues.